These T cell receptor beta chains were read from a single sample in a study of control samples from healthy donors and cancer patients. Profiled with immunoSEQ multiplex PCR; TCRdb holds only in-frame clones, not every one. The sample lists more than 95,000 clones, around 94% seen once, with under 0.7% in the top ten. The sequenced sample was PBMCs. All receptors derive from a man older than 75 with head and neck cancer. Each CDR3 is given with its conserved first and last residue. D genes are given only for firm matches. Only some rows state a clone size, as once, few, many or a class for expanded clones.

j_call d_call clone_size cdr3_length v_call cdr3_aa cdr3_nt
TRBJ1-4 NA NA 14 TRBV6-1 CASSDRGYNEKLFF TGTGCCAGCAGTGATAGGGGGTATAATGAAAAACTGTTTTTT
TRBJ1-1 NA NA 16 TRBV6-5 CASSFNYRAMNTEAFF TGTGCCAGCAGTTTTAATTACAGGGCCATGAACACTGAAGCTTTCTTT
TRBJ1-1 TRBD1 NA 14 TRBV6-5 CASSSVRGDTEAFF TGTGCCAGCAGTTCAGTCAGGGGGGACACTGAAGCTTTCTTT
TRBJ1-1 NA NA 14 TRBV10-2 CASSELEGNTEAFF TGCGCCAGCAGTGAGTTGGAGGGGAACACTGAAGCTTTCTTT
TRBJ1-4 NA NA 14 TRBV2 CASREVPTNEKLFF TGTGCCAGCAGGGAAGTACCAACTAATGAAAAACTGTTTTTT
TRBJ1-3 NA NA 13 TRBV5-1 CASSLTDGNTIYF TGCGCCAGCAGCCTCACAGACGGGAACACCATATATTTT
TRBJ2-7 NA once 12 TRBV27 CASSTDWGEQYF TGTGCCAGCAGTACGGACTGGGGCGAGCAGTACTTC
TRBJ2-1 NA once 16 TRBV9 CASSGQGGGRYLEQFF TGTGCCAGCAGCGGACAGGGCGGCGGGAGATACCTTGAGCAGTTCTTC
TRBJ1-2 TRBD1 NA 18 TRBV10-3 CAISGSAGGALANYGYTF TGTGCCATCAGTGGATCGGCAGGGGGGGCTTTAGCTAACTATGGCTACACCTTC
TRBJ2-5 TRBD1 NA 14 TRBV6-5 CASGHRGWEETQYF TGTGCCAGCGGGCACAGGGGCTGGGAAGAGACCCAGTACTTC
TRBJ1-1 NA NA 11 TRBV30 CAWRLFTEAFF TGTGCCTGGAGACTCTTCACTGAAGCTTTCTTT
TRBJ1-5 TRBD1 NA 13 TRBV5-4 CASGTALGQPQHF TGTGCCAGCGGGACAGCTTTGGGTCAGCCCCAGCATTTT
TRBJ2-7 NA few 15 TRBV7-6 CASSLDRGASYEQYF TGTGCCAGCAGCTTAGACAGAGGGGCCTCCTACGAGCAGTACTTC
TRBJ2-2 NA NA 14 TRBV2 CASSRIVNTGELFF TGTGCCAGCAGCCGTATAGTGAACACCGGGGAGCTGTTTTTT
TRBJ1-1 NA NA 12 TRBV19 CASTRGNTEAFF TGTGCCAGTACCAGGGGAAACACTGAAGCTTTCTTT
TRBJ1-6 NA NA 13 TRBV12-3/TRBV12-4 CASSSRANSPLHF TGTGCCAGCAGTTCCAGGGCTAATTCACCCCTCCACTTT
TRBJ2-7 NA few 11 TRBV2 CASRGLVEQYF TGTGCCAGCCGGGGTTTGGTCGAGCAGTACTTC
TRBJ2-1 NA NA 19 TRBV27 CASSLSGQGPPSSYNEQFF TGTGCCAGCAGTTTATCAGGTCAGGGCCCTCCAAGCTCCTACAATGAGCAGTTCTTC
TRBJ1-1 NA few 14 TRBV19 CASSSAATGSEAFF TGTGCCAGTAGTAGCGCCGCGACAGGTAGTGAAGCTTTCTTT
TRBJ1-5 NA NA 17 TRBV12-5 CASGPSGRGRGNQPQHF TGTGCTAGTGGTCCCTCGGGCAGGGGTAGAGGCAATCAGCCCCAGCATTTT
TRBJ2-7 NA once 12 TRBV28 CASSFGAYEQYF TGTGCCAGCAGTTTTGGGGCCTACGAGCAGTACTTC
TRBJ1-2 TRBD1 NA 11 TRBV29-1 CSAKQGDGYTF TGCAGCGCAAAACAGGGGGATGGCTACACCTTC
TRBJ1-3 NA NA 17 TRBV4-3 CASSQDSPGAGGNTIYF TGCGCCAGCAGCCAAGATTCCCCAGGGGCGGGGGGAAACACCATATATTTT
TRBJ2-1 TRBD2 NA 14 TRBV7-2 CASSFAGAVNEQFF TGTGCCAGCAGCTTTGCGGGAGCGGTCAATGAGCAGTTCTTC
TRBJ1-5 NA NA 13 TRBV6-2/TRBV6-3 CASSQGTNQPQHF TGTGCCAGCAGCCAGGGTACCAATCAGCCCCAGCATTTT
TRBJ2-5 TRBD1 NA 15 TRBV9 CASSERTGSGETQYF TGTGCCAGCAGCGAACGGACAGGGAGCGGGGAGACCCAGTACTTC
TRBJ1-2 TRBD1 NA 15 TRBV7-8 CASSLAQAGGYGYTF TGTGCCAGCAGCTTAGCGCAGGCAGGGGGGTATGGCTACACCTTC
TRBJ1-1 TRBD1 NA 14 TRBV7-2 CASRRGQGVGEAFF TGTGCCAGCAGACGAGGACAGGGGGTAGGTGAAGCTTTCTTT
TRBJ2-1 NA NA 13 TRBV6-5 CASNSRGGNEQFF TGTGCCAGCAACTCGCGCGGTGGCAATGAGCAGTTCTTC
TRBJ2-5 NA NA 15 TRBV5-1 CASSLGQVPRETQYF TGCGCCAGCAGCTTGGGTCAGGTACCGAGGGAGACCCAGTACTTC
TRBJ2-3 TRBD2 NA 16 TRBV5-1 CASSLMGAGGADTQYF TGCGCCAGCAGCTTGATGGGAGCGGGAGGGGCGGATACGCAGTATTTT
TRBJ2-7 TRBD1 NA 15 TRBV5-4 CASSPRQGAAYEQYF TGTGCCAGCAGCCCCCGACAGGGGGCGGCCTACGAGCAGTACTTC
TRBJ2-1 NA NA 13 TRBV12-3/TRBV12-4 CASTPGGGDEQFF TGTGCCAGCACCCCGGGGGGCGGGGATGAGCAGTTCTTC
TRBJ1-1 NA NA 13 TRBV18 CASSQSGNTEAFF TGTGCCAGCTCCCAATCGGGGAACACTGAAGCTTTCTTT
TRBJ1-2 NA once 15 TRBV4-1 CASSQDSGQIYGYTF TGCGCCAGCAGCCAAGATAGCGGACAAATCTATGGCTACACCTTC
TRBJ2-1 NA NA 13 TRBV7-9 CATDEGSWGEQFF TGTGCCACCGATGAGGGGTCCTGGGGCGAGCAGTTCTTC
TRBJ1-1 NA once 13 TRBV7-2 CASSLVWNTEAFF TGTGCCAGCAGCTTAGTGTGGAACACTGAAGCTTTCTTT
TRBJ2-1 NA NA 16 TRBV7-8 CASSPPTGRPYNEQFF TGTGCCAGCAGCCCGCCGACAGGGAGGCCCTACAATGAGCAGTTCTTC
TRBJ2-3 TRBD1 NA 14 TRBV12-5 CASGRQGAADTQYF TGTGCTAGTGGCCGGCAGGGGGCTGCAGATACGCAGTATTTT
TRBJ2-2 NA NA 15 TRBV7-6 CASSLSLNRDGELFF TGTGCCAGCAGCTTGTCTCTCAATAGGGACGGGGAGCTGTTTTTT
TRBJ1-2 TRBD1 NA 15 TRBV7-8 CASSLAGQGYGGYTF TGTGCCAGCAGCTTAGCGGGACAGGGTTATGGAGGCTACACCTTC
TRBJ1-1 NA NA 15 TRBV6-5 CASRRRGRGNTEAFF TGTGCCAGCAGGCGCCGAGGGCGTGGGAACACTGAAGCTTTCTTT
TRBJ1-2 NA NA 15 TRBV7-9 CASSLSGEANYGYTF TGTGCCAGCAGCTTATCCGGGGAAGCTAACTATGGCTACACCTTC
TRBJ2-7 NA NA 14 TRBV9 CASSVVGGGGEQYF TGTGCCAGCAGCGTAGTGGGAGGGGGTGGCGAGCAGTACTTC
TRBJ2-7 NA NA 12 TRBV13 CASSYIGYEQYF TGTGCCAGCAGCTATATAGGCTACGAGCAGTACTTC
TRBJ2-4 NA NA 13 TRBV30 CAWSIAGANIQYF TGTGCCTGGAGTATAGCAGGGGCGAACATTCAGTACTTC